This T cell receptor beta chain appears in the sequencing data of a study of technical replicates of blood from a handful of donors. TCRdb's table, derived via immunoSEQ multiplex PCR, lists solely in-frame clones and lacks some. The top ten hold approximately 0.2% of the sample, which has tens of thousands of clones, nearly 98% seen once. CDR1 is LNHNV and CDR2 is YYDKDF in the germline V gene (reference sequence). The CDR3 sequence is 16 residues long. Deletions cut 3 bases from V and 2 bases from J, with 17 bases between. J is TRBJ2-7 and V is TRBV15, with D possibly being TRBD2 (7 bases). The receptor was isolated from a human donor in good health. Material: T cells isolated from PBMCs. CDR3 residues: CATSRGSQGTTYEQYF. The CDR3 coding sequence is TGTGCCACCAGCAGGGGATCCCAGGGGACTACCTACGAGCAGTACTTC.